The source of this TCR beta chain is a study of T cells in Graves' hyperthyroidism and ophthalmopathy. Overall study findings and caveats: The model foresaw ophthalmopathy a median around 6 months prior to onset.

What was amplified from RNA transcripts were TCR beta CDR3 regions. HTBI primers were the set used in a first-round RT-PCR of the TCR CDR3. MiXCR, run by TCRdb on the multiplex PCR reads, gives a single entry per CDR3 protein. The table has some 620,000 distinct CDR3 sequences, 15% to 20% seen once; the top ten hold around 3.9%. In regard to this clonotype: Antigen specificity is unknown.

Germline V CDR1 and CDR2: SGHAT, FQNNGV. With 3 bases clipped from V and 10 bases from J, the junction kept 21 bases outside the gene matches. The CDR3 sequence is 18 residues long. Aged 18 to 65, the patients had hyperthyroidism that was newly diagnosed and had lasted under 2 months. Diagnoses were established using clinical symptoms, serum thyroxine and TRAb, thyroid ultrasound and orbital computed tomography. The TCR sequence derives from a woman younger than 45 with Graves' hyperthyroidism. Sequences were obtained from blood. The chain employs TRBV11-2 and TRBJ2-3, with 8 bases matching TRBD2. The CDR3 loop reads CASSFARGGTWAGGAQYF. The CDR3 bases are TGTGCCAGCAGCTTTGCCCGGGGGGGGACATGGGCGGGCGGGGCGCAGTATTTT. Using reference TRBV11-2 and TRBJ2-3 for the parts outside the CDR3, the full variable domain is EAGVAQSPRYKIIEKRQSVAFWCNPISGHATLYWYQQILGQGPKLLIQFQNNGVVDDSQLPKDRFSAERLKGVDSTLKIQPAKLEDSAVYLCASSFARGGTWAGGAQYFGPGTRLTVL.